Sequencing of this T cell receptor beta chain was carried out in a study of T cells in Graves' hyperthyroidism and ophthalmopathy. TCR beta CDR3 regions were amplified from RNA transcripts. The primer set for the first-round RT-PCR of the TCR CDR3 was HTBI. TCRdb independently ran MiXCR on the multiplex PCR reads; one entry per CDR3 protein. The profile shows 650,000 to 750,000 distinct CDR3 sequences, approximately 14% of them singletons. No progression to ophthalmopathy during 18 months of follow-up defined stable disease. This clonotype was recorded many times. The sample comprised blood. The receptor was isolated from a woman aged 18 to 35 with Graves' hyperthyroidism.

The CDR3 DNA is TGTGCCAGCAGCTTGTCTGGGACAGGCAGCGGCTATGGCTACACCTTC. Its protein product is CASSLSGTGSGYGYTF. The chain carries TRBV11-2 and TRBJ1-2; 8 positions agree with TRBD1. The length of the CDR3 is 16 residues. Germline trimming cut 3 bases from V and 4 bases from J; bases unmatched to any gene: 10. The germline V gene has CDR1 SGHAT and CDR2 FQNNGV.